This entry describes one T cell receptor (beta chain). The second PCR ran about 6 to 12 cycles with a sample-barcoded 5' primer and J-beta primers. Each cDNA was tagged by a template-switch adaptor containing 12 random nucleotides. One entry per CDR3 protein, called by TCRdb with MiXCR from the 5' RACE reads. The table has approximately 350,000 distinct CDR3 sequences, 45% to 60% seen once; the top ten hold 45% to 60%. The sample belongs to a study of blood T cells in healthy people across ages. CDR1 and CDR2 from the germline V gene are DFQATT and SNEGSKA (reference sequence). The CDR3 runs to 15 residues. V trimming: 6 bases; J trimming: 0 bases; junction bases outside the gene matches: 8.

The material sequenced was blood. This receptor was obtained from a man aged 60 to 69 in good health. The gene calls are TRBV20-1 and TRBJ2-1; 7 nucleotides align to TRBD2. The CDR3 region has the DNA TGCAGTGCCTATAAGCGGGGCAGCTCCTACAATGAGCAGTTCTTC. This sequence encodes CSAYKRGSSYNEQFF.